At least ten counts were recorded for the clone carrying this T cell receptor beta chain. These data come from a study of response to subunit inactivated influenza vaccine. Using its own MiXCR run on the RT-PCR reads, TCRdb lists one record per CDR3 protein. The sample carries around 790,000 distinct CDR3 sequences, less than 25% recorded once. V dropped 1 base and J dropped 4; count of bases not matched to a gene: 11. Germline CDR1 and CDR2: SQVTM and ANQGSEA. The CDR3 has 16 amino acids. This chain uses TRBV29-1 with TRBJ2-7, with 9 bases aligning to TRBD2. The receptor comes from a man between 50 and 59 years old who received an inactivated influenza vaccine. Here the sequenced sample was PBMCs from blood, taken 5 days after vaccination. The CDR3 DNA is TGCAGCGTTGAAGGCCTCATTAGCGGGAGTTTATACGAGCAGTACTTC. Residues: CSVEGLISGSLYEQYF.